Listed here is a single T cell receptor beta chain. Its specificity is unknown. This sample is part of a study of CD8 T cells in ankylosing spondylitis. Study results and limitations: It appeared that ankylosing spondylitis blood was characterized by a TCR beta motif of about eight highly homologous variants. Clones linked to disease were reported to show significant enrichment in matched ankylosing spondylitis synovial fluid.

Germline V lookup: CDR1 SGHAT, CDR2 FQNNGV. Trimming removed 2 bases from V and 5 bases from J, with 15 bases in between. CDR3 length: 15 amino acids. A single record per CDR3 protein comes from TCRdb applying MiXCR to the 5' RACE reads. The sample includes fewer than 500,000 distinct CDR3 sequences, 25% to 30% of them seen just once. The sequenced sample consisted of blood, either unsorted or a sorted T cell fraction (not recorded which). This TCR was sampled from a male donor with ankylosing spondylitis. The J gene is TRBJ2-5, the V gene TRBV11-2; D ambiguous. CDR3 loop: CASSLIGTNAETQYF. CDR3 sequence (DNA): TGTGCCAGCAGCTTAATTGGCACTAATGCGGAGACCCAGTACTTC.